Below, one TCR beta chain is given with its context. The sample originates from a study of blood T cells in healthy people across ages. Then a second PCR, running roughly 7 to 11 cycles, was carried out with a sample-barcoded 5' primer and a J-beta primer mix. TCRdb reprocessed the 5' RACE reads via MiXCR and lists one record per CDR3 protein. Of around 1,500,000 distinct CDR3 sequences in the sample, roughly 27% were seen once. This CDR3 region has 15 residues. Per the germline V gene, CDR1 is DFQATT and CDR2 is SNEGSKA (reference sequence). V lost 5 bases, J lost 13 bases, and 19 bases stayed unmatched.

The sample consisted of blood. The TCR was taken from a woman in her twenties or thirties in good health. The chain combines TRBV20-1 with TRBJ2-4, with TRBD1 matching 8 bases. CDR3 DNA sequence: TGCAGTGCTCCTAAGACAGGGGTAGAAGTGGGAGAGCAGTACTTC. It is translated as CSAPKTGVEVGEQYF.